These T cell receptor beta chains were read from a single sample in a study of blood T cell repertoires in COVID-19. The table came from immunoSEQ multiplex PCR; TCRdb's copy has only in-frame clones and leaves some out. The sample lists fewer than 35,000 clones, roughly 89% occurring once. Material: peripheral blood. These receptors all come from a man at least 80 years old with acute or convalescent COVID-19. Each CDR3 is given with its conserved first and last residue.

J | V | CDR3
TRBJ1-4 | TRBV7-8 | CASSDRGLVEKLFF
TRBJ1-4 | TRBV6-5 | CASSPETGGEKLFF
TRBJ2-7 | TRBV3-1/TRBV3-2 | CASSQSSLTAGQYF
TRBJ1-6 | TRBV11-2 | CASSRDRGNSPLHF
TRBJ1-1 | TRBV7-8 | CASRGPIGMNTEAFF
TRBJ2-7 | TRBV18 | CASSYPDNEQYF
TRBJ2-2 | TRBV5-1 | CASSLAGTGELFF
TRBJ2-7 | TRBV23-1 | CASSRNPTGMDYEQYF
TRBJ2-1 | TRBV11-3 | CASSHSGSSYNEQFF
TRBJ2-7 | TRBV28 | CASSGNRGYYEQYF
TRBJ1-2 | TRBV5-4 | CASSPGQGADYGYTF
TRBJ2-2 | TRBV12-1 | CASSFGPQGAWTGELFF
TRBJ2-2 | TRBV6-5 | CASRIGLNTGELFF
TRBJ2-3 | TRBV5-1 | CASSLGARTDTQYF
TRBJ2-2 | TRBV19 | CASRTNEAGELFF
TRBJ2-5 | TRBV7-9 | CASSQDRGFLETQYF
TRBJ2-7 | TRBV12-3/TRBV12-4 | CASSLGAAYEQYF
TRBJ2-2 | TRBV13 | CASSPTLTSGRAPTGELFF
TRBJ1-1 | TRBV4-2 | CASSQEGTLLF
TRBJ1-1 | TRBV5-4 | CASSYQDREAFF
TRBJ2-6 | TRBV30 | CAYLSSGANVLTF
TRBJ1-2 | TRBV2 | CASKQGADYGYTF
TRBJ2-7 | TRBV7-6 | CASSRSVWSGPGGGEQYF
TRBJ2-3 | TRBV5-1 | CASRSLGGESDTQYF
TRBJ1-5 | TRBV30 | CAWSRGNAGGQPQHF
TRBJ2-7 | TRBV2 | CASSPGTGAVGEQYF
TRBJ1-2 | TRBV6-2/TRBV6-3 | CASSPQTGPSFNYGYTF
TRBJ2-3 | TRBV6-6 | CASSYPQGGTQYF
TRBJ2-1 | TRBV6-5 | CASIPLAGDHNEQFF